This T cell receptor (beta chain) was obtained from a study of blood T cell repertoires in COVID-19. This clone was seen a single time. Only in-frame clones appear in the TCRdb table, and some are missing; sequencing was by immunoSEQ multiplex PCR. Altogether about 120,000 clones are present, 65% to 90% being singletons, with the ten largest covering about a tenth. Per germline, CDR1 SGHNT and CDR2 YYREEE (reference sequence). V trimming: 4 bases; J trimming: 6 bases; junction bases outside the gene matches: 8. This CDR3 has 15 amino acids. Specimen: peripheral blood. The origin of this receptor is a man older than 75 with acute or convalescent COVID-19. The rearrangement uses TRBV5-4 and TRBJ2-1; 9 nucleotides align to TRBD2. Here the CDR3 DNA reads TGTGCCAGCAGCCCTCCGGGACTAGCCGCCAATGAGCAGTTCTTC. This encodes CASSPPGLAANEQFF.